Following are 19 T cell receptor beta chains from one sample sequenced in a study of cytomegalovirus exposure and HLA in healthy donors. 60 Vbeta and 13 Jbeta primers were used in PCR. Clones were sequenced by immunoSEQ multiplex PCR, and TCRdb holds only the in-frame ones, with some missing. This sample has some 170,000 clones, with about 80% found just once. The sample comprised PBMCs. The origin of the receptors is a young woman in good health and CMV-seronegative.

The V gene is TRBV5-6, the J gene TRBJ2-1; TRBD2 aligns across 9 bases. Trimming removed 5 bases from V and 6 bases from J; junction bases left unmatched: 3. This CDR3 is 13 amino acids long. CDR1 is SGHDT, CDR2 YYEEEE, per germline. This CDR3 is CASRGTSPNEQFF. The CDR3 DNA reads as TGTGCCAGCAGGGGGACTAGCCCCAATGAGCAGTTCTTC.

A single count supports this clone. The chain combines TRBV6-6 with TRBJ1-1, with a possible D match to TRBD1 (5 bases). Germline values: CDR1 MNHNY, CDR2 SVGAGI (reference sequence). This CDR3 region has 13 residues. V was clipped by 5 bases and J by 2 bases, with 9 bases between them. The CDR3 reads CASSPGRNTEAFF. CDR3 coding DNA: TGTGCCAGCAGTCCAGGGCGAAACACTGAAGCTTTCTTT.

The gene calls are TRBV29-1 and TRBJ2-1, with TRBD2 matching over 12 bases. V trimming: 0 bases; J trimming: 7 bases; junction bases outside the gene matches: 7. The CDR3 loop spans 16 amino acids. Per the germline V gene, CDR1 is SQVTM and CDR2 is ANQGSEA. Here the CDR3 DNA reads TGCAGCGTTGAAGACGTCGGACTAGCGGGAATAAATGAGCAGTTCTTC. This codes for CSVEDVGLAGINEQFF.

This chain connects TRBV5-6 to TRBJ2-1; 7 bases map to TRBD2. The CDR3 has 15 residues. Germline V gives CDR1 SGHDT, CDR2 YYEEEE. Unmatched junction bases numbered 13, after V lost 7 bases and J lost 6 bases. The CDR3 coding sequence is TGTGCCAGCCTCGTGTGGGGGGGGATCGGCAATGAGCAGTTCTTC. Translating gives CASLVWGGIGNEQFF. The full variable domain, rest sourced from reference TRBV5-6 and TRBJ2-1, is DAGVTQSPTHLIKTRGQQVTLRCSPKSGHDTVSWYQQALGQGPQFIFQYYEEEERQRGNFPDRFSGHQFPNYSSELNVNALLLGDSALYLCASLVWGGIGNEQFFGPGTRLTVL.

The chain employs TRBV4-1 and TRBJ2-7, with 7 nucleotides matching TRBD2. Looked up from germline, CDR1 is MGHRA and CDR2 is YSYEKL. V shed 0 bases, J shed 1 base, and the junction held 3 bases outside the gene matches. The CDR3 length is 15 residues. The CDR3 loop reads CASSQDTSVSYEQYF. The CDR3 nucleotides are TGCGCCAGCAGCCAAGACACTAGCGTGTCCTACGAGCAGTACTTC.

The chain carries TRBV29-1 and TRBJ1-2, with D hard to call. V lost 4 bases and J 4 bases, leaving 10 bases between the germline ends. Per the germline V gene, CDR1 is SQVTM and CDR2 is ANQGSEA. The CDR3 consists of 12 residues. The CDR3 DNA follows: TGCAGCGTTGGTGGGGAGCCCTATGGCTACACCTTC. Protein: CSVGGEPYGYTF.

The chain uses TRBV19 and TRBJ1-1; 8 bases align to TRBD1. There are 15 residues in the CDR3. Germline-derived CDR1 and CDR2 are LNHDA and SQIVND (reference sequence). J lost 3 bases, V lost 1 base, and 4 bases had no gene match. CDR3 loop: CASSIGQGADTEAFF. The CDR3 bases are TGTGCCAGTAGTATAGGGCAGGGGGCGGACACTGAAGCTTTCTTT.

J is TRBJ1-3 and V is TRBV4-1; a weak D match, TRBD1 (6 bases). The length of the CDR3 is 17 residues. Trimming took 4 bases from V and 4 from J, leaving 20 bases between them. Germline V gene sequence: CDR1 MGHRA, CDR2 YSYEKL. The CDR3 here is CASSLNRDTVAGNTIYF. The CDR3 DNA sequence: TGCGCCAGCAGCCTGAACCGGGACACGGTTGCGGGAAACACCATATATTTT.

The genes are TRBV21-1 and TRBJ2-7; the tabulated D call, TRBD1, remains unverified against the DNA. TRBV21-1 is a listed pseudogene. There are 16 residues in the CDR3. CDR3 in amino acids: CASSPPGQGEGYEQYF. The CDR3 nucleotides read TGTGCCAGCAGCCCACCTGGACAGGGGGAGGGCTACGAGCAGTACTTC.

In nucleotides, the CDR3 is TGTGCCAGCAGTTTACCCCGAGACAGGTACCAAGAGACCCAGTACTTC. Protein sequence: CASSLPRDRYQETQYF. The rearrangement uses TRBV28 and TRBJ2-5, with a possible D match to TRBD1 (6 bases). The CDR3 sequence is 16 residues long. CDR1 is MDHEN, CDR2 SYDVKM, per germline. Trimming removed 2 bases at V and 0 bases at J, with 13 bases between.

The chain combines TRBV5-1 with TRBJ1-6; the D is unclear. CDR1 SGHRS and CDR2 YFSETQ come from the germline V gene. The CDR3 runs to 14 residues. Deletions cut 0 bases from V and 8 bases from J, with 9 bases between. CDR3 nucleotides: TGCGCCAGCAGCTTGGCCGGGCGGGATTCACCCCTCCACTTT. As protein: CASSLAGRDSPLHF. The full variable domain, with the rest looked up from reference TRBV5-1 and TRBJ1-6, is KAGVTQTPRYLIKTRGQQVTLSCSPISGHRSVSWYQQTPGQGLQFLFEYFSETQRNKGNFPGRFSGRQFSNSRSEMNVSTLELGDSALYLCASSLAGRDSPLHFGNGTRLTVT.

CDR3 bases: TGTGCCAGCAGCCAAGATTTAGCCGCCGGGACAGGGAAGCAGTACTTC. As protein: CASSQDLAAGTGKQYF. The chain joins TRBV14 to TRBJ2-7, with 9 bases that match TRBD1. The CDR3 consists of 16 residues. Germline V gene lookup returns CDR1 SGHDN and CDR2 FVKESK. V gave up 0 bases and J gave up 8 bases; unmatched junction bases: 11.

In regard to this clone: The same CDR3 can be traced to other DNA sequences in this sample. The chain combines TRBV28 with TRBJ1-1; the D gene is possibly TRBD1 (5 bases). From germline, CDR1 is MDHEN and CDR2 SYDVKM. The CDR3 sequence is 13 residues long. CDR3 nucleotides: TGTGCGGCGAGGTTACAGGTGGACACTGAAGCTTTCTTT. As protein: CAARLQVDTEAFF.

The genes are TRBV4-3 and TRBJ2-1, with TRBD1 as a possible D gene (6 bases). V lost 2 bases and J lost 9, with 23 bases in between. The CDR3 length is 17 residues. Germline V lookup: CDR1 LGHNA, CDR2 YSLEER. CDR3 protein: CASSQRGPGHEGREQFF. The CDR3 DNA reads TGCGCCAGCAGCCAAAGGGGACCGGGACACGAAGGCCGTGAGCAGTTCTTC.

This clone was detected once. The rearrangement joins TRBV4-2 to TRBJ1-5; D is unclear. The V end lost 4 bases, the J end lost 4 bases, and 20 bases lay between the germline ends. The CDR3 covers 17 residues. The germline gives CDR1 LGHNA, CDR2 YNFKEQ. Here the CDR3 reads CASSPGTRTEGNQPQHF. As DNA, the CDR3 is TGTGCCAGCAGCCCTGGAACGAGGACCGAGGGTAATCAGCCCCAGCATTTT.

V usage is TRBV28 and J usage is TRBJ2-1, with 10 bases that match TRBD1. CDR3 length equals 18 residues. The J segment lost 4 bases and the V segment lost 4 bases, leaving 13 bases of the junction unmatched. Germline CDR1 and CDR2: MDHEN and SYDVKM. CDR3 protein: CASSSRQGASRKYNEQFF. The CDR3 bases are TGTGCCAGCAGTTCGAGACAGGGGGCTTCGCGAAAGTACAATGAGCAGTTCTTC. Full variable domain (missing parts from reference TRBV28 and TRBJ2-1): DVKVTQSSRYLVKRTGEKVFLECVQDMDHENMFWYRQDPGLGLRLIYFSYDVKMKEKGDIPEGYSVSREKKERFSLILESASTNQTSMYLCASSSRQGASRKYNEQFFGPGTRLTVL.

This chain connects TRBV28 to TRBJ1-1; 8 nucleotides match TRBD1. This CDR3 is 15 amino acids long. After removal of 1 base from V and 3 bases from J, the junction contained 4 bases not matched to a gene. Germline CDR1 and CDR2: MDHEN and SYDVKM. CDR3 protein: CASSLSTGGDTEAFF. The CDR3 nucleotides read TGTGCCAGCAGTTTATCAACAGGGGGGGACACTGAAGCTTTCTTT. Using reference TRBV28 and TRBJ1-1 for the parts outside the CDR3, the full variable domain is DVKVTQSSRYLVKRTGEKVFLECVQDMDHENMFWYRQDPGLGLRLIYFSYDVKMKEKGDIPEGYSVSREKKERFSLILESASTNQTSMYLCASSLSTGGDTEAFFGQGTRLTVV.

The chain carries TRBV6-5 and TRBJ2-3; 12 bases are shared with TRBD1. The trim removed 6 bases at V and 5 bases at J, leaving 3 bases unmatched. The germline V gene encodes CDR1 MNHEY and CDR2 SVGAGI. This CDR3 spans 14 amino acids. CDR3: CASSRDRGQDTQYF. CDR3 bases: TGTGCCAGCAGCCGGGACAGGGGGCAAGATACGCAGTATTTT.

The chain's CDR3 is CAWSVEGGRETQYF. CDR3 sequence (DNA): TGTGCCTGGAGTGTAGAAGGGGGACGGGAGACCCAGTACTTC. The chain combines TRBV30 with TRBJ2-5; D may be TRBD1 (6 bases). This CDR3 region has 14 residues. Per the germline V gene, CDR1 is GTSNPN and CDR2 is SVGIG (reference sequence). The V end lost 0 bases, the J end lost 5 bases, and 13 bases lay between the germline ends.